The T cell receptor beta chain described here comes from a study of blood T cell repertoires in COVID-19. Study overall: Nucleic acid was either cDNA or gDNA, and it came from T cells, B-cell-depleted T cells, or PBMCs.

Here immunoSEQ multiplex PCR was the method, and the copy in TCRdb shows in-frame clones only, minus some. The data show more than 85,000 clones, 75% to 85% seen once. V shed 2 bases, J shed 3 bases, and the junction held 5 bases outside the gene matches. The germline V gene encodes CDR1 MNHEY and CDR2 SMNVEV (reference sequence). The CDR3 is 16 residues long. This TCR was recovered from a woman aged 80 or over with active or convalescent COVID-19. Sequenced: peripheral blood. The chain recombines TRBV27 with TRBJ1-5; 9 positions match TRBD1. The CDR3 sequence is CASSLEGQGINQPQHF. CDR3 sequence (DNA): TGTGCCAGCAGTTTAGAGGGACAGGGAATCAATCAGCCCCAGCATTTT.